This T cell receptor beta chain was identified during a study of a mutant IDH1 vaccine in newly diagnosed glioma. Study overall: Patients arrived already treated with radiotherapy, temozolomide, or both, most having had both.

The protocol was immunoSEQ multiplex PCR, while the TCRdb copy is restricted to in-frame clones and leaves out a portion. There are about 67,000 clones in the sample; 80% to 90% occur only once, and approximately 4.5% lies in the top ten. As to this clone: Its antigen is currently unknown.

General observations from the study: In 80% to 95% of patients, immune responses induced by the vaccine occurred. Pseudoprogression appeared independent of alterations in top peripheral clonotypes.

V was pared by 3 bases and J by 5 bases, with 17 bases between. The CDR3 consists of 16 residues. Germline-derived CDR1 and CDR2 are MNHEY and SMNVEV (reference sequence). As for time point: baseline, week 1 (first vaccination visit). Treatment reported: pre-vaccination baseline after standard-of-care therapy. This sequence originates from a woman between 18 and 29 years old with glioma. Some clones in this sample may be carry-over from other donors' samples. Sequenced material: peripheral blood mononuclear cells (PBMCs), taken from a glioma patient treated with radiotherapy, temozolomide or both. The chain has TRBV27 and TRBJ1-5, with D tentatively TRBD1 (5 bases). Here the CDR3 DNA reads TGTGCCAGCAGTTTTATCCCCTTGATAGGGGATCAGCCCCAGCATTTT. It yields the protein CASSFIPLIGDQPQHF.